This TCR beta chain was identified during a study of T cells of healthy individuals (dated by TCRdb to 2016 to 2019). This clonotype was seen many times. Its antigen is not yet known. No base quality values were provided; no much bigger clone lies one nucleotide off. Library preparation employed 5' RACE. Instrument on record: Illumina MiSeq. TCRdb cleaned the public reads at Q25 with fastp, built clones with MiXCR and kept in-frame beta chains. Every CDR3 protein is listed once, alongside the most common genes and DNA of its rows. For this sample there are 55,000 to 65,000 distinct CDR3 sequences; around 15% appear just once. The biggest ten clones account for approximately 4.6% of the sample. This clonotype originated in a human donor in good health.

The CDR3 region reads CASTFRDQPQHF. The sequence in DNA is TGTGCCAGCACCTTTAGGGATCAGCCCCAGCATTTT. The chain uses TRBV6-6 and TRBJ1-5; no D gene can be assigned with confidence. Relative to germline, V is 7 bases shorter and J is 5 bases shorter, with 9 bases between their ends. The germline V gene (reference sequence) sets CDR1 to MNHNY and CDR2 to SVGAGI. The CDR3 covers 12 residues, taking in both the cysteine and the phenylalanine. Only the CDR3 part of the read is kept: 36 bases, read in frame from the first base.